Below are 23 T cell receptor beta chains sequenced from a single sample in a study of T-cell reconstitution after alpha-beta-depleted transplantation in children. A library of TCRbeta sequences, prepared with unique molecular identifiers, was generated. TCRdb reanalysed the PCR reads using MiXCR and keeps one entry per CDR3 protein. Among 670,000 or so distinct CDR3 sequences listed, around 12% were seen once. The starting material was PBMCs, obtained before TCRalphabeta/CD19-depleted stem cell transplant. The receptors here all came from a girl between 2 and 10 years old with congenital amegakaryocytic thrombocytopenia, due to receive a stem cell transplant.

This clonotype occurred many times. The V call is TRBV12-3 or TRBV12-4, the J call TRBJ1-2, with D possibly being TRBD1 (5 bases). V was shortened by 8 bases and J by 4 bases, with 17 bases between the two germline ends. CDR3 length: 14 amino acids. The CDR3 DNA reads TGTGCCAGCTCCTCCCCGGGACGGATCTATGGCTACACCTTC. It encodes CASSSPGRIYGYTF.

The chain is built from TRBV27 and TRBJ1-2; 7 positions match TRBD1. The CDR3 has 18 amino acids. The V gene's germline CDR1 is MNHEY and CDR2 SMNVEV (reference sequence). Trimming at V came to 2 bases and at J to 4 bases, leaving 16 bases not matched to a gene. The CDR3 sequence: CASSLLGDSPWWPYGYTF. The CDR3 nucleotides read TGTGCCAGCAGTTTACTAGGGGACAGTCCTTGGTGGCCCTATGGCTACACCTTC.

This clonotype appeared many times. The chain uses TRBV9 and TRBJ2-1; no reliable D call. V was shortened by 2 bases and J by 8 bases, with 5 bases between the two germline ends. The CDR3 covers 11 residues. The germline V gene has CDR1 SGDLS and CDR2 YYNGEE. The CDR3 sequence is CASSVGDEQFF. The CDR3 region has the DNA TGTGCCAGCAGCGTTGGGGATGAGCAGTTCTTC. Complete variable domain (other parts from reference TRBV9 and TRBJ2-1): DSGVTQTPKHLITATGQRVTLRCSPRSGDLSVYWYQQSLDQGLQFLIQYYNGEERAKGNILERFSAQQFPDLHSELNLSSLELGDSALYFCASSVGDEQFFGPGTRLTVL.

The chain joins TRBV3-1 to TRBJ2-3; D uncertain. V was clipped by 0 bases and J by 1 base, with 8 bases between them. The CDR3 is 15 residues long. The V gene's germline CDR1 is LGHDT and CDR2 YNNKEL (reference sequence). The CDR3 loop is CASSQDLPGTDTQYF. CDR3 DNA: TGTGCCAGCAGCCAAGATTTACCAGGCACAGATACGCAGTATTTT.

A single count supports this clonotype. With a much larger clone just one base away, this may be a read error. The V and J genes are TRBV7-9 and TRBJ2-3; no reliable D call. TRBJ1-5 explains the end of the DNA better; the J call may be wrong. This CDR3 is 14 amino acids long. Germline CDR1 and CDR2: SEHNR and FQNEAQ (reference sequence). This CDR3 is CASSSLLAGDTQHF. CDR3 nucleotide sequence: TGTGCCAGCAGCTCCCTACTAGCGGGAGATACGCAGCATTTT.

The chain carries TRBV6-2 or TRBV6-3 and TRBJ2-7; possibly TRBD2 for D (6 bases). The CDR3 spans 15 residues. The germline V gene encodes CDR1 MNHEY and CDR2 SVGEGT. V was cut by 4 bases and J by 0 bases, with 13 bases left in between. CDR3 coding DNA: TGTGCCAGCAGTTTTCTTAGCGGTGTCTCCTACGAGCAGTACTTC. Translation gives CASSFLSGVSYEQYF.

This chain joins TRBV30 and TRBJ2-1, with 13 positions matching TRBD2. Unmatched junction bases numbered 4, after V lost 1 base and J lost 1 base. Per the germline V gene, CDR1 is GTSNPN and CDR2 is SVGIG (reference sequence). This CDR3 has 17 amino acids. The CDR3 loop is CAWSAPGLAGSYNEQFF. The CDR3 DNA is TGTGCCTGGAGTGCCCCGGGACTAGCGGGATCCTACAATGAGCAGTTCTTC.

This chain joins TRBV5-1 and TRBJ2-5; 11 bases are a match to TRBD2. Germline CDR1 reads SGHRS; CDR2 reads YFSETQ. CDR3 length: 15 amino acids. The V and J ends lost 8 bases and 3 bases, in that order; junction bases with no gene match: 9. CDR3 sequence reads: CASSQPGLAEETQYF. The CDR3 region has the DNA TGCGCCAGTTCACAACCGGGACTAGCGGAAGAGACCCAGTACTTC.

This clonotype was counted many times. This chain links TRBV11-2 with TRBJ2-1; D unclear. Trimming cost V 1 base and J 6 bases, with 10 bases left between them. The CDR3 covers 14 residues. Germline V gene sequence: CDR1 SGHAT, CDR2 FQNNGV. CDR3 residues: CASSLGANSNEQFF. The CDR3 region has the DNA TGTGCCAGCAGCTTAGGAGCCAATAGCAATGAGCAGTTCTTC.

This clonotype appeared many times. This chain uses TRBV12-3 or TRBV12-4 with TRBJ2-1, with 10 bases aligning to TRBD2. CDR3 length: 18 residues. V was pared by 4 bases and J by 9 bases, with 18 bases of the junction left unmatched. The CDR3 sequence: CASSSEREGLLKLVEQFF. For the CDR3, the DNA is TGTGCCAGCAGTTCCGAGCGGGAGGGACTCTTAAAGCTGGTTGAGCAGTTCTTC.

The chain links TRBV7-9 to TRBJ1-6, with D perhaps matching TRBD1 (5 bases). CDR1 and CDR2 (germline): SEHNR, FQNEAQ (reference sequence). Trimming shortened V by 5 bases and J by 7 bases, and 15 bases separated the two germline ends. The CDR3 length is 15 residues. CDR3: CASSPPRGPNSPLHF. The CDR3 DNA sequence: TGTGCCAGCAGCCCTCCGAGGGGACCCAATTCACCCCTCCACTTT.

This chain joins TRBV28 and TRBJ2-2, with D possibly called TRBD1 or TRBD2 (6 bases each). Trimming stripped 10 bases from V and 4 bases from J, with 22 bases between. This CDR3 is built from 16 residues. Looked up from germline, CDR1 is MDHEN and CDR2 is SYDVKM. The CDR3 spells CATRRELGGRTGELFF. The CDR3 DNA sequence: TGTGCCACCCGGCGCGAATTGGGGGGCCGCACCGGGGAGCTGTTTTTT.

This chain joins TRBV14 and TRBJ2-7; the D is unclear. Germline CDR1 is SGHDN and CDR2 is FVKESK. V was cut by 4 bases and J by 0 bases, with 7 bases left in between. This CDR3 has 13 amino acids. The CDR3 bases are TGTGCCAGCAGCCGTATCTCCTCCTACGAGCAGTACTTC. It codes for CASSRISSYEQYF.

This clonotype came up many times. The chain recombines TRBV6-5 with TRBJ2-5; 11 bases agree with TRBD2. This CDR3 comprises 15 residues. Germline CDR1 is MNHEY and CDR2 is SVGAGI. Trimming cost V 4 bases and J 4 bases; bases outside gene matches: 5. The CDR3 coding sequence is TGTGCCAGCAGTTCTTCAGGACTAGCGGGAGAGACCCAGTACTTC. This sequence encodes CASSSSGLAGETQYF.

This clonotype was found many times. The V call is TRBV9, the J call TRBJ2-7; D gene unclear. Germline values: CDR1 SGDLS, CDR2 YYNGEE. V lost 3 bases and J 2 bases, leaving 12 bases between the germline ends. The CDR3 contains 14 residues. Here the CDR3 DNA reads TGTGCCAGCAGCGCAGGCGCAGCCACCTACGAGCAGTACTTC. Protein product: CASSAGAATYEQYF.

The table lists this clonotype with a few counts. J is TRBJ2-5 and V is TRBV7-8; 7 bases map to TRBD2. V shed 5 bases and J 5 bases; nucleotides not matched to a gene: 14. From germline, CDR1 is SGHVS and CDR2 FQNEAQ. The CDR3 has 16 residues. CDR3 region: CASSPGLREAGETQYF. The CDR3 region has the DNA TGTGCCAGCAGCCCCGGGTTACGGGAGGCAGGGGAGACCCAGTACTTC.

The chain carries TRBV19 and TRBJ1-5, with D unresolved. With 1 base removed from V and 0 bases from J, the gap between germline ends came to 7 bases. Germline CDR1 LNHDA, CDR2 SQIVND (reference sequence). The CDR3 contains 15 residues. The CDR3 DNA reads TGTGCCAGTAGTATAGGTCCAGGTAGCAATCAGCCCCAGCATTTT. Protein sequence: CASSIGPGSNQPQHF. Full variable domain (missing parts from reference TRBV19 and TRBJ1-5): DGGITQSPKYLFRKEGQNVTLSCEQNLNHDAMYWYRQDPGQGLRLIYYSQIVNDFQKGDIAEGYSVSREKKESFPLTVTSAQKNPTAFYLCASSIGPGSNQPQHFGDGTRLSIL.

This clonotype was seen a few times. The chain employs TRBV4-1 and TRBJ2-6; D perhaps matches TRBD2 (6 bases). Germline CDR1 is MGHRA and CDR2 is YSYEKL. The V gene lost 4 bases and the J gene lost 0 bases, with 16 bases spanning the gap. This CDR3 comprises 18 residues. The CDR3 region is CASSPEGPVNSGANVLTF. The CDR3 region has the DNA TGCGCCAGCAGCCCGGAGGGTCCAGTCAACTCTGGGGCCAACGTCCTGACTTTC.

The chain carries TRBV20-1 and TRBJ2-1; TRBD2 agrees at 11 bases. The germline V gene has CDR1 DFQATT and CDR2 SNEGSKA (reference sequence). The CDR3 loop spans 16 amino acids. Losses at the gene ends were 5 bases for V and 9 bases for J; bases not matched to a gene: 15. As DNA, the CDR3 is TGCAGTGCTCAACCTTTAGCGGGAGGGGATCAGGGTGAGCAGTTCTTC. Its translation: CSAQPLAGGDQGEQFF.

This clonotype turned up a few times. The chain joins TRBV11-2 to TRBJ2-2; D is uncertain. This CDR3 comprises 17 residues. V was trimmed by 6 bases and J by 1 base, leaving 18 bases between them. Germline V gives CDR1 SGHAT, CDR2 FQNNGV. The DNA for the CDR3 is TGTGCCAGCAGACGCATCGGACGACAACAGAACACCGGGGAGCTGTTTTTT. This sequence encodes CASRRIGRQQNTGELFF.

The sample holds many counts of this clonotype. A much larger clone is a single base away; this may be a read error. This rearrangement joins TRBV5-1 to TRBJ2-3, with no clear D. Per germline, CDR1 SGHRS and CDR2 YFSETQ. CDR3 length equals 11 residues. Trimming left V 1 base short and J 4 bases short, with 1 base between. CDR3 DNA: TGCGCCAGCAGCTTGCCAGATACGCAGTATTTT. It specifies CASSLPDTQYF. Full variable domain (rest looked up from reference TRBV5-1 and TRBJ2-3): KAGVTQTPRYLIKTRGQQVTLSCSPISGHRSVSWYQQTPGQGLQFLFEYFSETQRNKGNFPGRFSGRQFSNSRSEMNVSTLELGDSALYLCASSLPDTQYFGPGTRLTVL.

At least ten counts were recorded for this clonotype. This sequence joins TRBV6-5 and TRBJ1-1; a weak D match, TRBD1 (5 bases). V was shortened by 0 bases and J by 4 bases, with 15 bases between the two germline ends. Germline CDR1 reads MNHEY; CDR2 reads SVGAGI. The CDR3 sequence is 16 residues long. CDR3 in amino acids: CASSYSPGFRVTEAFF. Written as DNA, the CDR3 is TGTGCCAGCAGTTACTCGCCGGGGTTCAGGGTCACTGAAGCTTTCTTT.

This clonotype was seen repeatedly, ten times or more. The chain recombines TRBV18 with TRBJ2-5, with D perhaps matching TRBD2 (5 bases). Trimming stripped 3 bases from V and 3 bases from J, with 8 bases between. The germline gives CDR1 KGHSH, CDR2 LQKENI. The CDR3 spans 13 residues. In nucleotides, the CDR3 is TGTGCCAGCTCACCCTCCGGGGAAGAGACCCAGTACTTC. Its translation is CASSPSGEETQYF.